This T cell receptor (beta chain) was retrieved from a study of blood T cell repertoires in COVID-19 (dated by TCRdb to 2018 to 2020). Context from the whole study: Samples covering the acute and convalescent phases of COVID-19 were provided by collaborators in the United States, Italy and Spain. The prospective study material was composed of cDNA or gDNA derived from T cells, B-cell-depleted T cells, or PBMCs. Subjects who had been exposed to COVID-19, were actively infected with it, or had recovered from it provided the deeply sampled blood TCRbeta repertoires that made up the dataset. The repertoires were released in a freely available public database intended as a resource for research on the immune response to SARS-CoV-2. Samples were obtained from the ongoing ImmuneRACE study (first 160 participants) and from 1,000 to 1,500 subjects provided by 6 global collaborators. A de-identified subject ID, COVID-19 status, age in years and sex were almost always included in the sample metadata. HLA class I and class II types, where available, came from metadata supplied by the sample provider rather than from assay-based typing.

Points on this clone: Its cognate antigen has yet to be identified. Per-base quality was not reported, and no clone a single base away is much larger than it.

The full study reports these points: Clinical and demographic metadata were provided uncurated, with the amount varying by source and participant.

Collaborating institutions collected whole blood in K2EDTA tubes following their own protocols. For TCRbeta analysis, collaborators shipped samples as frozen whole blood, isolated PBMCs, or DNA extracted from either of those sample types. TCRbeta CDR3 regions were amplified from genomic DNA by means of the immunoSEQ Assay, a bias-controlled multiplex PCR. In the paper's pipeline: Within the assay, amplification of reference gene primers was used to estimate how many nucleated cells each sample contained. Sequence reads were collapsed and filtered to measure the absolute abundance of every unique TCRbeta CDR3 rearrangement. For each sample, productive Simpson clonality was calculated by taking the square root of Simpson's diversity index across productive rearrangements. The table was pulled from immuneACCESS by TCRdb, which kept in-frame rearrangements only. Such tables lose some clones; where checked, under half of the loss comes from unresolved V genes, and the rest has no known cause. That table supplies the V and J calls and clone size; D and trimming were determined from the DNA. The sample contains more than 35,000 clones, 70% to 90% of them found a single time. The ten largest clones represent about 32% of the sample.

Trimming at the junction amounts to 6 bases on V and 3 bases on J, and the germline ends lie 17 bases apart. Via the germline V gene, CDR1 is MGHDK and CDR2 SYGVNS. The CDR3 covers 16 residues, taking in both the cysteine and the phenylalanine. Only CDR3 DNA remains: 48 bases, in frame from the first base. Sequenced input: peripheral blood. This clonotype was obtained from a man aged 70-80 years with active COVID-19. The chain was built from TRBV25-1 and TRBJ1-4; the D region possibly corresponds to TRBD1 (6 bases align). The DNA sequence follows: TGTGCCAGCAGCGACAGGAGCTTTCGAGCTAATGAAAAACTGTTTTTT. Its translation is CASSDRSFRANEKLFF.